Following are 30 T cell receptor beta chains from one sample sequenced in a study of T cells expressing NK-cell markers. TCRdb re-called the 5' RACE reads and gives one entry per CDR3 protein, without DNA. The sample totals around 470,000 distinct CDR3 sequences. Input material: blood T cells: a sorted CD56 or NKG2C T cell subset, CD4+ or CD8+ T cells, or bulk PBMC T cells (not recorded which). Source of these receptors: a woman in her 50s in good health.

The J gene is TRBJ2-1, the V gene TRBV6-5; TCRdb calls TRBD2, which cannot be checked without DNA. This CDR3 contains 13 residues. The germline gives CDR1 MNHEY, CDR2 SVGAGI. CDR3 region: CASSYSIRGLKFF.

This chain uses TRBV5-1 with TRBJ1-4. Looked up from germline, CDR1 is SGHRS and CDR2 is YFSETQ. The CDR3 spans 14 residues. CDR3 residues: CASSTPATNEKLFF.

The V and J genes are TRBV12-3 or TRBV12-4 and TRBJ2-1; lacking DNA, the TRBD2 call made by TCRdb goes unchecked. The CDR3 runs 17 residues. The CDR3 spells CASSAARLAGGYNEQFF.

This chain connects TRBV3-1 to TRBJ1-2; TCRdb selects TRBD1, and the lack of DNA leaves this call unchecked. The CDR3 has 14 amino acids. The germline V gene has CDR1 LGHDT and CDR2 YNNKEL (reference sequence). The CDR3 protein is CASSQWDSPHGYTF.

The chain combines TRBV3-1 with TRBJ2-5; checking the TCRdb D call of TRBD2 is not possible without DNA. CDR3 size: 16 residues. CDR1 is LGHDT and CDR2 is YNNKEL in the germline V gene (reference sequence). Here the CDR3 reads CASSQGDREYQETQYF.

This chain links TRBV5-1 with TRBJ2-1; TCRdb's D gene call, TRBD1, goes unchecked for lack of DNA. This CDR3 region has 15 residues. Germline CDR1 SGHRS, CDR2 YFSETQ. The CDR3 here is CASSGVGTGFDEQFF.

The V and J genes are TRBV12-3 or TRBV12-4 and TRBJ2-1; the TRBD2 assignment by TCRdb is unverifiable without DNA. The length of the CDR3 is 15 residues. CDR3 residues: CASDPGTSGSHEQFF.

The chain uses TRBV5-6 and TRBJ1-1. This CDR3 is built from 17 residues. CDR1 and CDR2 from the germline V gene are SGHDT and YYEEEE. CDR3 residues: CASSLFSRAGSNTEAFF.

The V and J genes are TRBV2 and TRBJ2-4; TCRdb names TRBD1, which stays unverified in the absence of DNA. Germline loops: CDR1 SNHLY, CDR2 FYNNEI. CDR3 length: 13 amino acids. This CDR3 reads CASRPGQGYIQYF.

The genes are TRBV11-2 and TRBJ2-2; TCRdb returns TRBD2, unconfirmable since there is no DNA. This CDR3 has 14 amino acids. Germline assignment: CDR1 SGHAT and CDR2 FQNNGV. The CDR3 reads CASSPPWLSGELFF.

The chain joins TRBV20-1 to TRBJ2-1; the TCRdb call, TRBD1, lacks DNA for checking. This CDR3 comprises 14 residues. Germline-derived CDR1 and CDR2 are DFQATT and SNEGSKA (reference sequence). The CDR3 protein is CSARDGRGRNEQFF.

The chain employs TRBV12-3 or TRBV12-4 and TRBJ2-7; the TCRdb call, TRBD2, lacks DNA for checking. The CDR3 totals 14 residues. CDR3 protein: CASSFLLASDEQYF.

The rearrangement links TRBV27 to TRBJ2-7; without DNA, the TCRdb call of TRBD1 cannot be checked. The CDR3 contains 17 residues. The germline V gene has CDR1 MNHEY and CDR2 SMNVEV (reference sequence). The CDR3 loop reads CASSFYPPREVFLEQYF.

The V and J genes are TRBV1 and TRBJ2-2. TRBV1 counts as a pseudogene. The length of the CDR3 is 13 residues. CDR3 sequence reads: CTSSSYPTGELFF.

The chain has TRBV27 and TRBJ2-7; TCRdb outputs TRBD2, but without DNA this stays unchecked. Germline CDR1 is MNHEY and CDR2 is SMNVEV (reference sequence). There are 15 residues in the CDR3. CDR3 region: CASSLSPSGPYEQYF.

The chain employs TRBV6-6 and TRBJ2-5. The CDR3 runs 13 residues. In germline, CDR1 is MNHNY, CDR2 SVGAGI (reference sequence). The CDR3 here is CASSNGVRETQYF.

The chain couples TRBV11-2 to TRBJ1-1; without DNA, the TCRdb call of TRBD1 cannot be checked. CDR1 and CDR2 from the germline V gene are SGHAT and FQNNGV. The CDR3 is 12 residues long. CDR3 amino acids: CASSAGYTEAFF.

The chain employs TRBV3-1 and TRBJ2-2. This CDR3 contains 18 residues. Per germline, CDR1 LGHDT and CDR2 YNNKEL (reference sequence). The CDR3 spells CASSPRLGILANTGELFF.

The chain combines TRBV7-2 with TRBJ2-7. The CDR3 is 14 amino acids. In germline, CDR1 is SGHTA, CDR2 FQGNSA. CDR3 residues: CATSLHDGPYEQYF.

The chain couples TRBV5-5 to TRBJ2-7; the TCRdb call, TRBD2, lacks DNA for checking. The length of the CDR3 is 17 residues. Looked up from germline, CDR1 is SGHKS and CDR2 is YYEKEE (reference sequence). The CDR3 region is CASSWTSGRSVLSEQYF.

The chain combines TRBV27 with TRBJ2-5. The CDR3 consists of 14 residues. Germline CDR1 is MNHEY and CDR2 is SMNVEV (reference sequence). The CDR3 here is CASSLNYIQETQYF.

V is TRBV10-3 and J is TRBJ2-3. This CDR3 has 13 residues. Germline V gene lookup returns CDR1 ENHRY and CDR2 SYGVKD. CDR3 sequence: CAISVIRTDTQYF.

V is TRBV9 and J is TRBJ2-1; as DNA is missing, the TRBD1 call by TCRdb cannot be tested. Looked up from germline, CDR1 is SGDLS and CDR2 is YYNGEE. The CDR3 extends over 16 amino acids. CDR3 residues: CASSEQGGGPNHEQFF.

The chain recombines TRBV20-1 with TRBJ2-5. Germline-derived CDR1 and CDR2 are DFQATT and SNEGSKA (reference sequence). The CDR3 runs 12 residues. This chain's CDR3 is CSAKSGQETQYF.

The J gene is TRBJ2-1, the V gene TRBV18. CDR3 length: 12 amino acids. Germline V gene lookup returns CDR1 KGHSH and CDR2 LQKENI. CDR3 protein: CASSQSGNEQFF.

V and J are TRBV3-1 and TRBJ2-2. Germline V lookup: CDR1 LGHDT, CDR2 YNNKEL (reference sequence). The length of the CDR3 is 12 residues. CDR3 region: CASSQAVGELFF. Drawing the rest from reference TRBV3-1 and TRBJ2-2, the complete variable domain is DTAVSQTPKYLVTQMGNDKSIKCEQNLGHDTMYWYKQDSKKFLKIMFSYNNKELIINETVPNRFSPKSPDKAHLNLHINSLELGDSAVYFCASSQAVGELFFGEGSRLTVL.

The chain combines TRBV20-1 with TRBJ2-3; TCRdb returns TRBD2, unconfirmable since there is no DNA. This CDR3 has 19 amino acids. Germline V CDR1 and CDR2: DFQATT, SNEGSKA (reference sequence). CDR3 sequence reads: CSARKGRELPYTSTDTQYF.

This chain links TRBV4-1 with TRBJ1-1; TCRdb's assignment of TRBD1 cannot be checked, as there is no DNA. The CDR3 totals 15 residues. Germline V CDR1 and CDR2: MGHRA, YSYEKL. The CDR3 loop is CASSRPGSWTTEAFF.

The chain employs TRBV5-1 and TRBJ2-2; TCRdb lists TRBD1, though no DNA is available to test this call. CDR3 length: 16 amino acids. Germline V gene data show CDR1 as SGHRS and CDR2 as YFSETQ. The CDR3 here is CASSPTRDKNTGELFF. The full variable domain, in which reference TRBV5-1 and TRBJ2-2 provide the parts outside the CDR3, is KAGVTQTPRYLIKTRGQQVTLSCSPISGHRSVSWYQQTPGQGLQFLFEYFSETQRNKGNFPGRFSGRQFSNSRSEMNVSTLELGDSALYLCASSPTRDKNTGELFFGEGSRLTVL.

The chain employs TRBV6-2 or TRBV6-3 and TRBJ2-3; the D call of TRBD1 rests on TCRdb alone, since no DNA is present to check it. CDR3 length: 15 amino acids. The V gene's germline CDR1 is MNHEY and CDR2 SVGEGT. Here the CDR3 reads CASSPGGVGTDTQYF.